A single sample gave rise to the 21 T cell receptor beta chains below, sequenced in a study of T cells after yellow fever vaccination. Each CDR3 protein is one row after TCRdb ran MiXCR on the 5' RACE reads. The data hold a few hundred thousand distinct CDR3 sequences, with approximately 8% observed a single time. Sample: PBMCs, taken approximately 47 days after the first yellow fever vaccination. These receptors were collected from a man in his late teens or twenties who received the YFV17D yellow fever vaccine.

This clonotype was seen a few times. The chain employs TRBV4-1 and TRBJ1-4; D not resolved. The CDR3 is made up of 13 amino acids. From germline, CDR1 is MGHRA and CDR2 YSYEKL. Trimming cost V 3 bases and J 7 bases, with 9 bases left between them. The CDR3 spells CASSQPWREKLFF. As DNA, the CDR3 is TGCGCCAGCAGCCAGCCCTGGCGTGAAAAACTGTTTTTT.

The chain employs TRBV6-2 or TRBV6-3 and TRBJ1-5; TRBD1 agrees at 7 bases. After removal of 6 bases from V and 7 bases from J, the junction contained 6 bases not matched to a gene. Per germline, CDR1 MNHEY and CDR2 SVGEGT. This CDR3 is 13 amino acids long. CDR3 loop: CASRDRAGQPQHF. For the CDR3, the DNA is TGTGCCAGCAGAGACAGGGCAGGACAGCCCCAGCATTTT.

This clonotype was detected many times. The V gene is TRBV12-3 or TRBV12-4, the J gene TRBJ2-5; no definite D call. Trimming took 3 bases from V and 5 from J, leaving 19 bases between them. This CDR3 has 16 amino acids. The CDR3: CASSFGPPDLGETQYF. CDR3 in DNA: TGTGCCAGCAGTTTCGGGCCCCCTGATTTGGGGGAGACCCAGTACTTC.

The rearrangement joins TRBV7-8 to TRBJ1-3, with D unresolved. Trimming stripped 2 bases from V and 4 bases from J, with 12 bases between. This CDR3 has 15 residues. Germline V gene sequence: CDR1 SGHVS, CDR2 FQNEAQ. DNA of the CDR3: TGTGCCAGCAGCTTATCGCTAGGGTCAGGAAACACCATATATTTT. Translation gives CASSLSLGSGNTIYF.

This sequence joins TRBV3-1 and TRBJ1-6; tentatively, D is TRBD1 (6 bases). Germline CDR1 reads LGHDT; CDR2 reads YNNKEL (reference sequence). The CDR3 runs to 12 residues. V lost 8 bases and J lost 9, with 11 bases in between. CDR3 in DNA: TGTGCCAGCCAACAGGGAAGTTCACCCCTCCACTTT. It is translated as CASQQGSSPLHF.

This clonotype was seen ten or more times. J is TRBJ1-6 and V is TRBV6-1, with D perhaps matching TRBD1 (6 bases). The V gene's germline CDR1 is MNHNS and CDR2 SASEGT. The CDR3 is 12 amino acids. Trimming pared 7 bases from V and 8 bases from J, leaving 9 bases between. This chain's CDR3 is CASIQGDSPLHF. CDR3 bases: TGTGCCAGCATACAGGGTGATTCACCCCTCCACTTT.

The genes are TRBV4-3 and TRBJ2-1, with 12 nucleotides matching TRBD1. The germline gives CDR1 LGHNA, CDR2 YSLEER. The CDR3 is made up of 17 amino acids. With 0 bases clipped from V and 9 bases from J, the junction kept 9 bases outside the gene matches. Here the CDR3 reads CASSQERDRGRAGEQFF. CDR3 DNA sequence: TGCGCCAGCAGCCAAGAACGGGACAGGGGGCGAGCGGGTGAGCAGTTCTTC.

The CDR3, as DNA: TGTGCCAGCAGCCTCCAAGGACTGGGCTATGGCTACACCTTC. Encoded protein: CASSLQGLGYGYTF. This chain uses TRBV5-4 with TRBJ1-2; D is uncertain. Germline loops: CDR1 SGHNT, CDR2 YYREEE (reference sequence). The CDR3 loop spans 14 amino acids. Between the trimmed V and J ends, which lost 4 bases and 4 bases, there was a span of 14 bases.

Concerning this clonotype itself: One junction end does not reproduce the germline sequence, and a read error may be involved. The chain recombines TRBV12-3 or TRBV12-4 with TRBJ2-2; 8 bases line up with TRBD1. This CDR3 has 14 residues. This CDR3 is CASSGQGATEELFF. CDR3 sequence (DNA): TGTGCCAGCAGTGGACAGGGCGCGACCGAGGAGCTGTTTTTT.

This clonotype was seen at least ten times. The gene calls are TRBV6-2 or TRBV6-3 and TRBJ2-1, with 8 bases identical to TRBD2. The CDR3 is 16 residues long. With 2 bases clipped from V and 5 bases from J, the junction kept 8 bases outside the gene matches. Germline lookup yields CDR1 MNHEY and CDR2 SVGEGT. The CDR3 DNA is TGTGCCAGCAGTTACATAGCGGGGCGCCGTAACAATGAGCAGTTCTTC. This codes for CASSYIAGRRNNEQFF.

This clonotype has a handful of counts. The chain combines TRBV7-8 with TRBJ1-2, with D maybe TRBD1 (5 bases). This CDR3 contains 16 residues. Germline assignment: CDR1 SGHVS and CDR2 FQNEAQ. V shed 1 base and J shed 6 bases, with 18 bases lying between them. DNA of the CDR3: TGTGCCAGCAGCTTAGAGAAGGAGGGGCGCTTGGATGGCTACACCTTC. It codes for CASSLEKEGRLDGYTF.

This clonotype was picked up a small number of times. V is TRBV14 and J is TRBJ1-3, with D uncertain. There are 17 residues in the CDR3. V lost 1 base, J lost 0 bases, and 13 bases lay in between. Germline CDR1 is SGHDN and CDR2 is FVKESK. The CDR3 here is CASSQARVRSSGNTIYF. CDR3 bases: TGTGCCAGCAGCCAAGCAAGGGTCCGAAGCTCTGGAAACACCATATATTTT. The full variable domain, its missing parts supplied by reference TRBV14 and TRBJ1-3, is EAGVTQFPSHSVIEKGQTVTLRCDPISGHDNLYWYRRVMGKEIKFLLHFVKESKQDESGMPNNRFLAERTGGTYSTLKVQPAELEDSGVYFCASSQARVRSSGNTIYFGEGSWLTVV.

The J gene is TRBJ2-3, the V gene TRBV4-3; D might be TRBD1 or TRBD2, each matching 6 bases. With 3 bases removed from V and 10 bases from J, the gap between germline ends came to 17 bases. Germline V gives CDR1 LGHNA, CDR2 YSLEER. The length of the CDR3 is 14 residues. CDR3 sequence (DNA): TGCGCCAGCAGCCATACAGGGACCGGGACTCCGCAGTATTTT. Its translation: CASSHTGTGTPQYF.

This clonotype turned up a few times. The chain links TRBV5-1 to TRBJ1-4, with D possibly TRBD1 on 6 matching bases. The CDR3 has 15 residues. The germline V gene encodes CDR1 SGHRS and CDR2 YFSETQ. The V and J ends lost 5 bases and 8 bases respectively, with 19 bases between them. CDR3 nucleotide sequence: TGCGCCAGCAGACCAATACAGGGAGTGGCGGAAAAACTGTTTTTT. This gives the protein CASRPIQGVAEKLFF.

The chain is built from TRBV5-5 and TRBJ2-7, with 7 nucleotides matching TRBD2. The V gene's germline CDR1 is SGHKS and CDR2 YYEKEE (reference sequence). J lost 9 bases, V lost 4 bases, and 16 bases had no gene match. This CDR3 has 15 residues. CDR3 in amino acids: CASSRSGGIYAVQYF. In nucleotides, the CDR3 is TGTGCCAGCAGCCGATCGGGAGGAATTTATGCCGTGCAGTACTTC.

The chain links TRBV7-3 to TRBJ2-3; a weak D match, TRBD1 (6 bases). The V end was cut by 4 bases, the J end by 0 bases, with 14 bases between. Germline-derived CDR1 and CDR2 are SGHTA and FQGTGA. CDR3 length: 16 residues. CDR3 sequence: CASSSEWGRSTDTQYF. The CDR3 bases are TGTGCCAGCAGCTCCGAGTGGGGGCGTAGCACAGATACGCAGTATTTT. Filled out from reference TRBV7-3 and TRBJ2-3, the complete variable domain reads GAGVSQTPSNKVTEKGKYVELRCDPISGHTALYWYRQSLGQGPEFLIYFQGTGAADDSGLPNDRFFAVRPEGSVSTLKIQRTERGDSAVYLCASSSEWGRSTDTQYFGPGTRLTVL.

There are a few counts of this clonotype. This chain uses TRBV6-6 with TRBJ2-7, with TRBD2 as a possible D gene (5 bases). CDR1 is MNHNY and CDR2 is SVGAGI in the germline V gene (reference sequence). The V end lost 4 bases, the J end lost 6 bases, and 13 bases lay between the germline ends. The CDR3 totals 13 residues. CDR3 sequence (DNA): TGTGCCAGCAGTTCCGGGGATTCCCTCGAGCAGTACGTC. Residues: CASSSGDSLEQYV.

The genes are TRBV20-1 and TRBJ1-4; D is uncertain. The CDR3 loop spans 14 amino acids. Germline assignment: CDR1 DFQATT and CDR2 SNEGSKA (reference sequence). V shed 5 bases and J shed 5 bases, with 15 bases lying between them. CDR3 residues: CSALPPDGNEKLFF. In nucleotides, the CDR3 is TGCAGTGCTCTACCTCCGGACGGGAATGAAAAACTGTTTTTT.

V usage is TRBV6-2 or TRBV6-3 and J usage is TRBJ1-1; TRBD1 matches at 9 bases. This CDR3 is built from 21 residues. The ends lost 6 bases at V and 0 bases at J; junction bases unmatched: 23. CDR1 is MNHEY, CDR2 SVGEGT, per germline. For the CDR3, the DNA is TGTGCCAGCAGCCTCCCTTTGAGGACAGGGGCGACAGCTCTAATGAACACTGAAGCTTTCTTT. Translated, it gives CASSLPLRTGATALMNTEAFF.

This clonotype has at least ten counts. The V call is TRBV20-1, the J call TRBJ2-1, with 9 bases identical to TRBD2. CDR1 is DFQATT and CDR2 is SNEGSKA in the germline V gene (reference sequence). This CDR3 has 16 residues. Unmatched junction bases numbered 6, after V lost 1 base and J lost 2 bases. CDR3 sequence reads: CSARGSSGETYNEQFF. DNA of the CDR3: TGCAGTGCTAGAGGTTCTAGCGGGGAGACCTACAATGAGCAGTTCTTC.

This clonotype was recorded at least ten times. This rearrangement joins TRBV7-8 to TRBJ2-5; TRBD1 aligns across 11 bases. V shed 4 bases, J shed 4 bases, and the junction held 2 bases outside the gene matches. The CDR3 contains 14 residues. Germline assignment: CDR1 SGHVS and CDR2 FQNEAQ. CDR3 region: CASSSDRGRETQYF. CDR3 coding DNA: TGTGCCAGCAGCTCGGACAGGGGGCGAGAGACCCAGTACTTC.